This T cell receptor beta chain was captured by sequencing in a study of tumor and adjacent non-tumor tissue in lung cancer. This CDR3 has 14 amino acids. Germline V gene sequence: CDR1 SGHNT, CDR2 YYREEE (reference sequence). A modified ARM-PCR protocol with three rounds of nested PCR amplified TCRbeta. TCRdb used MiXCR to reprocess the multiplex PCR reads, holding one entry per CDR3 protein. The sample lists about 110,000 distinct CDR3 sequences, 75% occurring once. The template was RNA from unsorted bulk tissue. This clonotype was counted a single time. What it binds is unknown. Mismatch with germline at one junction end may stem from a read error. Study-level results: In normal lung, the top 100 clones were significantly more dominant than in tumor.

Specimen: lung tumor tissue. The TCR comes from a woman aged 60-70 years with non-small cell lung cancer. The chain joins TRBV5-4 to TRBJ2-2; D tentatively reads TRBD1 or TRBD2 (5 bases each). CDR3 nucleotides: TGTGCCAACAGCTCAGGGCAGGACACCGGGGAGTTGTTTTTT. Translating gives CANSSGQDTGELFF.